This record looks at one T cell receptor (beta chain) sequence and its context. Its antigen is unidentified. This record belongs to a study of Graves' ophthalmopathy and Graves' hyperthyroidism. This CDR3 region has 15 residues. The germline CDR1 and CDR2 sequences are MNHNS and SASEGT. V was clipped by 7 bases and J by 6 bases; unmatched bases: 10. Broader study findings: Also, most clonotypes expanded in the thyroid above 0.001 frequency appeared in blood. The model predicted ophthalmopathy progression with more than 70% sensitivity and around 74% specificity.

Ophthalmopathy donors showed moderate-to-severe activity, CAS ≥3, NOSPECS ≥4 and a duration under 3 months. Fresh peripheral blood (approximately 10 ml) yielded the PBMCs. Amplifying from RNA transcripts, the study obtained TCR beta CDR3 regions. Second-round multiplex PCR followed a first-round RT-PCR using HTBI primers. One entry per CDR3 protein, called by TCRdb with MiXCR from the multiplex PCR reads. The sample yields 150,000 or so distinct CDR3 sequences, approximately 40% seen once. The sequence came from a man younger than 40 with Graves' ophthalmopathy. The chain carries TRBV6-1 and TRBJ2-7; the match to TRBD2 covers 12 bases. Sequenced material: peripheral blood. CDR3 in amino acids: CASNHKGLAGSEQYF. The CDR3 bases are TGTGCCAGCAACCACAAAGGACTAGCGGGATCCGAGCAGTACTTC.